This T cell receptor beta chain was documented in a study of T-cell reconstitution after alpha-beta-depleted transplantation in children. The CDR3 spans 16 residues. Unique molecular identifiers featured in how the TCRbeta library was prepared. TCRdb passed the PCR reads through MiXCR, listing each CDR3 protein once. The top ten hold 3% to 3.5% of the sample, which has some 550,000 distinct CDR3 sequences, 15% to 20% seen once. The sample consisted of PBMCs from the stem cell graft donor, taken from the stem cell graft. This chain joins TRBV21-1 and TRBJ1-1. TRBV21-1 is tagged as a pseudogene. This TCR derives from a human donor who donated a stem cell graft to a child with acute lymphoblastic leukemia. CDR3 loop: CASSARWVLMNTEAFF. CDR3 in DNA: TGTGCCAGCAGCGCTCGGTGGGTGTTAATGAACACTGAAGCTTTCTTT.